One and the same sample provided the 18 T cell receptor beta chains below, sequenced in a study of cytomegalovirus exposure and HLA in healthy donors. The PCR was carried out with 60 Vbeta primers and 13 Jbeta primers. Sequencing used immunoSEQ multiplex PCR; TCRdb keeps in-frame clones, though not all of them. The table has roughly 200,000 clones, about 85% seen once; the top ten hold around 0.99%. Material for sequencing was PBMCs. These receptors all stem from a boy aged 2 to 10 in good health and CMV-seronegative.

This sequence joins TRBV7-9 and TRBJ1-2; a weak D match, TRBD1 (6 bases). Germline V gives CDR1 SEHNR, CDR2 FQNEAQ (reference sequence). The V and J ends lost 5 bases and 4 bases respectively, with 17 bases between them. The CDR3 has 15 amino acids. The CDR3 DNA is TGTGCCAGCAGCCCCCCCCTAGGGACATCCTATGGCTACACCTTC. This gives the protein CASSPPLGTSYGYTF.

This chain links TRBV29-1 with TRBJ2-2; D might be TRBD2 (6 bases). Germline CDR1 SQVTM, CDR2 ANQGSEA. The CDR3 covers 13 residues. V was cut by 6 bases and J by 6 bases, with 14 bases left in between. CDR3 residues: CSVGPGEAGELFF. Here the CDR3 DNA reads TGCAGCGTGGGGCCGGGAGAGGCCGGGGAGCTGTTTTTT.

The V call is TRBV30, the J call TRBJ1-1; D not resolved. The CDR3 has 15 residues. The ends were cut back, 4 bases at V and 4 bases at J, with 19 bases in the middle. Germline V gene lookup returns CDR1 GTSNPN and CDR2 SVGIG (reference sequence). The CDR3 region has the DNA TGTGCCTGGATGGGCCTGGGCCGGAGGTCCACTGAAGCTTTCTTT. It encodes CAWMGLGRRSTEAFF.

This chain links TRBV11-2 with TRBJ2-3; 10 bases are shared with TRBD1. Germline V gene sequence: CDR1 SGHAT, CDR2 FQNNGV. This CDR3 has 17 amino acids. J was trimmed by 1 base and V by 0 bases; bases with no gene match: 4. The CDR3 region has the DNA TGTGCCAGCAGCTTAGAGCGACAGGGGGCAGGCACAGATACGCAGTATTTT. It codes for CASSLERQGAGTDTQYF.

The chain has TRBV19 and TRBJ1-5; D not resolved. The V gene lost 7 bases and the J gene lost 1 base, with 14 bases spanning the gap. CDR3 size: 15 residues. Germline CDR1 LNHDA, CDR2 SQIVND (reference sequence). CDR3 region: CASIFTGRSNQPQHF. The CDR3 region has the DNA TGTGCCAGTATCTTTACGGGGAGGAGCAATCAGCCCCAGCATTTT.

The CDR3: CATSRAPGTINNEQFF. DNA for the CDR3: TGTGCCACCAGCAGGGCTCCAGGGACTATCAACAATGAGCAGTTCTTC. The chain employs TRBV15 and TRBJ2-1; TRBD2 matches 7 bases. Trimming at V came to 3 bases and at J to 5 bases, leaving 10 bases not matched to a gene. Germline V gene sequence: CDR1 LNHNV, CDR2 YYDKDF (reference sequence). The CDR3 totals 16 residues.

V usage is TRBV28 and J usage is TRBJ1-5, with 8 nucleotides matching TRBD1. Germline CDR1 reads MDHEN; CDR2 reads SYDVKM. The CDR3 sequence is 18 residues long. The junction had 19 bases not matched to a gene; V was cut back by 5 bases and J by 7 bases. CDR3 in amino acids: CASSATGTGAGWRQPQHF. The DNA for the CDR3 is TGTGCCAGCAGTGCCACCGGGACAGGAGCGGGCTGGCGGCAGCCCCAGCATTTT.

The CDR3 region has the DNA TGTGCCAGCAGTTCTAGACAGGGGGCTGTCTATGGCTACACCTTC. It translates to CASSSRQGAVYGYTF. The chain carries TRBV28 and TRBJ1-2; TRBD1 aligns across 10 bases. V was pared by 4 bases and J by 4 bases, with 6 bases of the junction left unmatched. The CDR3 runs 15 residues. Germline V lookup: CDR1 MDHEN, CDR2 SYDVKM.

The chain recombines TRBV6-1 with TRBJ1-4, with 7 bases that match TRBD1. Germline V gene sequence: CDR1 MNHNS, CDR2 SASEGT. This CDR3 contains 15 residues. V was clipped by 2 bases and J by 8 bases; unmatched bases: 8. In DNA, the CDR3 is TGTGCCAGCAGTGAAAAGGCAGGGGGAGAGGAAAAACTGTTTTTT. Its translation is CASSEKAGGEEKLFF.

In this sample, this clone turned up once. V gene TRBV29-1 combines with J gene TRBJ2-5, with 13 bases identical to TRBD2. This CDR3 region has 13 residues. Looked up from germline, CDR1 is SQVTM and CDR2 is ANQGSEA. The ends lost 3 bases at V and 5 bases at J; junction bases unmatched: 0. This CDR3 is CSVEGLAGETQYF. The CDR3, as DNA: TGCAGCGTTGAGGGACTAGCGGGGGAGACCCAGTACTTC.

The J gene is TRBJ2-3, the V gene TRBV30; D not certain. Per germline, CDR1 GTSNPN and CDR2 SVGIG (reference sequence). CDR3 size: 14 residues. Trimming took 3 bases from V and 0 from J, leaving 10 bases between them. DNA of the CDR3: TGTGCCTGGAGCATTAGTGCTAGCACAGATACGCAGTATTTT. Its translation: CAWSISASTDTQYF.

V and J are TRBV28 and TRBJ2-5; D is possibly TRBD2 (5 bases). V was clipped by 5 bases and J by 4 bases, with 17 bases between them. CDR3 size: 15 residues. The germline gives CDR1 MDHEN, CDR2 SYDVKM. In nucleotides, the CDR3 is TGTGCCAGCAGTGACGGGGAAAGGTCAGGAGAGACCCAGTACTTC. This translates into CASSDGERSGETQYF.

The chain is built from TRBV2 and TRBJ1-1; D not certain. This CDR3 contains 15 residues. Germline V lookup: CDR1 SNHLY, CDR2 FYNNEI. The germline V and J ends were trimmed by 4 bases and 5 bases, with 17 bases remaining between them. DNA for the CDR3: TGTGCCAGCAGTGCCTCGGAGAGGGCGAATACTGAAGCTTTCTTT. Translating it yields CASSASERANTEAFF.

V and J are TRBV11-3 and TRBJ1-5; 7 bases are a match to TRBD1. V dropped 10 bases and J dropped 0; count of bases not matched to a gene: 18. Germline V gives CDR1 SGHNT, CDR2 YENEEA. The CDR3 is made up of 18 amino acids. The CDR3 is CAIPRNDRDYDSNQPQHF. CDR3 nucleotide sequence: TGTGCCATCCCCAGAAACGACAGGGATTACGATAGCAATCAGCCCCAGCATTTT.

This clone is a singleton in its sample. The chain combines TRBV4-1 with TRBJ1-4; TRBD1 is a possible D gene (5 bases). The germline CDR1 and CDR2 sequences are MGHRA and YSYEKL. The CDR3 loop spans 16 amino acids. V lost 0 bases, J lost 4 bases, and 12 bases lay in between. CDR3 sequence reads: CASSQEAGGVNEKLFF. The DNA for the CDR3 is TGCGCCAGCAGCCAAGAAGCCGGGGGAGTTAATGAAAAACTGTTTTTT.

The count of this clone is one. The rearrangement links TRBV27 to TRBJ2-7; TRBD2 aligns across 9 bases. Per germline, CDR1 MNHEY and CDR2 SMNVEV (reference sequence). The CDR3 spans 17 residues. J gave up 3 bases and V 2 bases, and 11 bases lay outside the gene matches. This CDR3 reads CASSLVAASGVIYEQYF. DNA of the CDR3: TGTGCCAGCAGTTTAGTAGCGGCTAGCGGGGTTATCTACGAGCAGTACTTC.

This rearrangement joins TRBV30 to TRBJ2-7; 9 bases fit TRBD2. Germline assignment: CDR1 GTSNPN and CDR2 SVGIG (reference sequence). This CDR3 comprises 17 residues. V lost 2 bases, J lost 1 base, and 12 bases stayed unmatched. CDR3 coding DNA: TGTGCCTGGAGTAGGGGTAGCGGGGGCTGGATTTCCTACGAGCAGTACTTC. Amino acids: CAWSRGSGGWISYEQYF.

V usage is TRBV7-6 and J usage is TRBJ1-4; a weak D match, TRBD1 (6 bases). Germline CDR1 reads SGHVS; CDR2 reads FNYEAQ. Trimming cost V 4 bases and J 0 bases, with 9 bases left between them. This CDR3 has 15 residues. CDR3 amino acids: CASSSEGATNEKLFF. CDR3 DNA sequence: TGTGCCAGCAGCTCTGAGGGGGCAACTAATGAAAAACTGTTTTTT. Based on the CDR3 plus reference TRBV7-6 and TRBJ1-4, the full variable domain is GAGVSQSPRYKVTKRGQDVALRCDPISGHVSLYWYRQALGQGPEFLTYFNYEAQQDKSGLPNDRFSAERPEGSISTLTIQRTEQRDSAMYRCASSSEGATNEKLFFGSGTQLSVL.